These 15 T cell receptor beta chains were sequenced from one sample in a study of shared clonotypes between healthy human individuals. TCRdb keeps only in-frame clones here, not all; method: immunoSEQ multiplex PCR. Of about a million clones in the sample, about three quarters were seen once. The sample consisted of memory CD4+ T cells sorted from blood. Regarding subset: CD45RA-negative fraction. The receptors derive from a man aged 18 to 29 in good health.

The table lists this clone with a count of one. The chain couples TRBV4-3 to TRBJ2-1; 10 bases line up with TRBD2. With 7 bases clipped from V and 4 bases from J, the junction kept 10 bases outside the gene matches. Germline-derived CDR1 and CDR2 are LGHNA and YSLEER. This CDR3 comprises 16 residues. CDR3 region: CASTRGPTSGYNEQFF. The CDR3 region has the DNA TGCGCCAGCACTCGGGGGCCGACTAGCGGGTACAATGAGCAGTTCTTC.

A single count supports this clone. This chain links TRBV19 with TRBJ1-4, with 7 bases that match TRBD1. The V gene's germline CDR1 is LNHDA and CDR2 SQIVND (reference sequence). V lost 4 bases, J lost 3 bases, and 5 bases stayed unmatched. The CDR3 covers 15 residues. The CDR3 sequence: CASSTTGSANEKLFF. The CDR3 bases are TGTGCCAGTAGTACGACAGGGAGCGCTAATGAAAAACTGTTTTTT.

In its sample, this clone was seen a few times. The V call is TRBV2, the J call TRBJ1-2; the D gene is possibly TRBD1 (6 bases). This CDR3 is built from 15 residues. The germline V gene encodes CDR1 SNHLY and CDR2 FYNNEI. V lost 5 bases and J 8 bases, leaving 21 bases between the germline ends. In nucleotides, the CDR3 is TGTGCCAGCAGTCGCGAGTACAGGGTTTGGGGAGGCTACACCTTC. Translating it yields CASSREYRVWGGYTF.

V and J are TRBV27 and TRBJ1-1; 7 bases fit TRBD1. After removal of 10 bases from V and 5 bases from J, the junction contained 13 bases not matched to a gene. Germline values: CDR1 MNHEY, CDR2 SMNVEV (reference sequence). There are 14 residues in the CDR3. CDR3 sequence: CATPRGGASTEAFF. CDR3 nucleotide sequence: TGTGCCACCCCCCGAGGGGGCGCGAGTACTGAAGCTTTCTTT.

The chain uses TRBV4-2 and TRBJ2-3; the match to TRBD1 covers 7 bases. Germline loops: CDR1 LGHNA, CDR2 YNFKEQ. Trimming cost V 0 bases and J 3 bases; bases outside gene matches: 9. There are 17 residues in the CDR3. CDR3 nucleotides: TGTGCCAGCAGCCAAGATCTCCGCCTCAGGGGGACAGATACGCAGTATTTT. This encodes CASSQDLRLRGTDTQYF.

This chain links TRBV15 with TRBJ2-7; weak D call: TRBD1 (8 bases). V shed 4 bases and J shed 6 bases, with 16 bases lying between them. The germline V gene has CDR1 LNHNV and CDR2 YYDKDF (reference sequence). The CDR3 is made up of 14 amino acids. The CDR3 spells CATSKPTGGGEQYF. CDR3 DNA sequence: TGTGCCACCAGCAAGCCCACAGGGGGGGGCGAGCAGTACTTC.

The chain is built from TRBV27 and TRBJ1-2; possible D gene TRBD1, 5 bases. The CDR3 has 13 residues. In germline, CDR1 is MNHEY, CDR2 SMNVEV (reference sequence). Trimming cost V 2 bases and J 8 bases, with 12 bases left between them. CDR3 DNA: TGTGCCAGCAGTTTACAGGGCAAGAGGGGCTACACCTTC. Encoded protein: CASSLQGKRGYTF.

This CDR3 is CAWSRDRVGGQPQHF. DNA of the CDR3: TGTGCCTGGAGTCGTGACAGGGTAGGTGGTCAGCCCCAGCATTTT. The V gene is TRBV30, the J gene TRBJ1-5, with 7 bases fitting TRBD1. Germline lookup yields CDR1 GTSNPN and CDR2 SVGIG (reference sequence). With V trimmed by 2 bases and J by 6 bases, 10 bases remained unmatched. The CDR3 contains 15 residues.

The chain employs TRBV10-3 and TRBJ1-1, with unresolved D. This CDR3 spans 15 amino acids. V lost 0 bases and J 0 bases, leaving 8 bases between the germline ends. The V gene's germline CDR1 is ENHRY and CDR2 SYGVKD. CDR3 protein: CAISESATMNTEAFF. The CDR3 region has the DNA TGTGCCATCAGTGAGTCTGCCACCATGAACACTGAAGCTTTCTTT.

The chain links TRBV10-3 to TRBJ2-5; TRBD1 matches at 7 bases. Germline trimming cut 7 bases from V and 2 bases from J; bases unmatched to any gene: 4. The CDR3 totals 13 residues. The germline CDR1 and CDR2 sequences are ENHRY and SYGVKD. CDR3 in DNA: TGTGCCATCAATCCGGGACAGCAAGAGACCCAGTACTTC. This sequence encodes CAINPGQQETQYF.

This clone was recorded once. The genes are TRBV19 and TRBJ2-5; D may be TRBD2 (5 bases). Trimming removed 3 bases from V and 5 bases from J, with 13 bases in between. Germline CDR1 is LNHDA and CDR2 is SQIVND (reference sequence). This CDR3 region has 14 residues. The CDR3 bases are TGTGCCAGTAGTATCATGGTGGGCGGGGAGACCCAGTACTTC. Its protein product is CASSIMVGGETQYF.

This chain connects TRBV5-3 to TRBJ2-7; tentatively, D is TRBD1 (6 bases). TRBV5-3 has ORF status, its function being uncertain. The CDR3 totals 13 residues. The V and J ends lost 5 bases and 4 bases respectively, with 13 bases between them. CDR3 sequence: CARRSARGYEQYF. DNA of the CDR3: TGTGCCAGAAGATCCGCTAGGGGGTACGAGCAGTACTTC.

CDR3 in amino acids: CAISPSGGNYEQYF. In nucleotides, the CDR3 is TGTGCCATCAGCCCGAGCGGGGGAAACTACGAGCAGTACTTC. The rearrangement joins TRBV10-3 to TRBJ2-7; 8 bases line up with TRBD2. CDR1 ENHRY and CDR2 SYGVKD come from the germline V gene. V shed 6 bases and J 3 bases; nucleotides not matched to a gene: 7. The CDR3 covers 14 residues.

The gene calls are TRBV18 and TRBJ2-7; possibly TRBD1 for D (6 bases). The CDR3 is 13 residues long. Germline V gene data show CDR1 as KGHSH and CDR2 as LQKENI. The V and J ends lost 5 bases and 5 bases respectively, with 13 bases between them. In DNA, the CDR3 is TGTGCCAGCTCAGAGGGGGTCCGAAACGAGCAGTACTTC. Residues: CASSEGVRNEQYF. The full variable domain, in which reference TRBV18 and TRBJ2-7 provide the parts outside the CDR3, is NAGVMQNPRHLVRRRGQEARLRCSPMKGHSHVYWYRQLPEEGLKFMVYLQKENIIDESGMPKERFSAEFPKEGPSILRIQQVVRGDSAAYFCASSEGVRNEQYFGPGTRLTVT.

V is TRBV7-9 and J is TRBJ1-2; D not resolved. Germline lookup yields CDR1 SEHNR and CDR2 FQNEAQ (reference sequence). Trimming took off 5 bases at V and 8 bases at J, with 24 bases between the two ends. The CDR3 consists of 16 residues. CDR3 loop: CASSTQFGPTTQGYTF. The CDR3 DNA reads TGTGCCAGCAGCACCCAATTCGGACCGACGACGCAAGGCTACACCTTC.